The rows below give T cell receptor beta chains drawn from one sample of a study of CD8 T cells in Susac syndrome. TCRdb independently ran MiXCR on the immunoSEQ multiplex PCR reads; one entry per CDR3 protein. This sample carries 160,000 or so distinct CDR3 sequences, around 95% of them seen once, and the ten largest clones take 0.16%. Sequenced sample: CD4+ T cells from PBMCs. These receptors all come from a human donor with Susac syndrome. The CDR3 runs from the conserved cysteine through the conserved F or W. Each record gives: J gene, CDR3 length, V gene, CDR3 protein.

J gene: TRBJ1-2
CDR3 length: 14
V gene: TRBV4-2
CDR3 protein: CASSQPGQGGGYTF

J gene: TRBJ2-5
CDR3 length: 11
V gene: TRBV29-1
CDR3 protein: CSVEVRETQYF

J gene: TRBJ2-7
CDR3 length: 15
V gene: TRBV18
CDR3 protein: CASSGQKGPHYEQYF

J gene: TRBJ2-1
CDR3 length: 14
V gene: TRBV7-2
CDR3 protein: CASLRGLAGGEQFF

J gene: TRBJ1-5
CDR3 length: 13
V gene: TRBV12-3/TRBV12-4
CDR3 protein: CASSGTINQPQHF

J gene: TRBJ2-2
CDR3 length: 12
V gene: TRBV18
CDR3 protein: CASSYDTGELFF

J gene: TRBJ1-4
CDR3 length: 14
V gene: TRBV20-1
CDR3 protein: CSARDEFINEKLFF

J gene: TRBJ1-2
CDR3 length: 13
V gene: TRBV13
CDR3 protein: CASSWGQGDGYTF

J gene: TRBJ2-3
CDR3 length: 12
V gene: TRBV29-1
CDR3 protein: CSVGFRTDTQYF

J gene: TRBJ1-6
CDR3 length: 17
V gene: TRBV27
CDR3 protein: CASSFSVGKAYNSPLHF

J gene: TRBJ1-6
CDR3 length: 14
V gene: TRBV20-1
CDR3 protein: CSASDSSYNSPLHF

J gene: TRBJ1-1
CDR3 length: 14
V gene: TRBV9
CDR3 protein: CASSVVGQEGEAFF

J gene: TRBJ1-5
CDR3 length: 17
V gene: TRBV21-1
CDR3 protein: CASSKSLGAGWNQPQHF

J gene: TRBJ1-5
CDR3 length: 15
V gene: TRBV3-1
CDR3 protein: CASSRGTAKNQPQHF

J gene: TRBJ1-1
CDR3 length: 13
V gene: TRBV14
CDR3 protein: CASSRQMNTEAFF

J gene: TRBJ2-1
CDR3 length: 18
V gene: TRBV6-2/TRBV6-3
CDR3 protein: CASSYPGTSGGPYAEQFF

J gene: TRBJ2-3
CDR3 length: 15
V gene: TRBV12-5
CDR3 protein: CASGIGLPESDTQYF

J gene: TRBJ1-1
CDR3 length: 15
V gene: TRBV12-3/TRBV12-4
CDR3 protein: CASSLNRQVNTEAFF

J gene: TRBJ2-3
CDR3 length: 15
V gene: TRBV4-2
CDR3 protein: CASSQGPGATDTQYF

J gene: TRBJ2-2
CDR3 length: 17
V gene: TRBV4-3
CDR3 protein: CASSQDLGQGDTGELFF

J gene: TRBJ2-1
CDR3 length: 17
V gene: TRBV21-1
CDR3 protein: CASSLFRGPAVTNEQFF

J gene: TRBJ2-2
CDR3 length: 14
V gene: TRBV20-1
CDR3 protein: CSARDNGNTGELFF

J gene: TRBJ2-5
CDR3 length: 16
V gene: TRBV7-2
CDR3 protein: CASSLGGGGAPKTQYF

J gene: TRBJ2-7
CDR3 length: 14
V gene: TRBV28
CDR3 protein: CASETGTLNHEQYF

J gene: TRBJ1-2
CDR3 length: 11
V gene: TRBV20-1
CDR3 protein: CSARDLTGYTF

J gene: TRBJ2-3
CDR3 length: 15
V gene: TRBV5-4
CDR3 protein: CASSLTGRMADTQYF

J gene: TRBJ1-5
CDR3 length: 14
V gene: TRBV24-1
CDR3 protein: CATSDNQGRQPQHF

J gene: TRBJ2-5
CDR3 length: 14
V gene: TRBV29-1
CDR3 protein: CSVVGGGRVETQYF

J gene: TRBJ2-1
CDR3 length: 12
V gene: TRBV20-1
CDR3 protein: CSASGGQNEQFF

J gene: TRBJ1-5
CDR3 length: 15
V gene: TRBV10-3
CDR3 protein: CAISESGETNQPQHF

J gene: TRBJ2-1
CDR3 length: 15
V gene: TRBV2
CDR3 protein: CASRTSGGSPMEQFF

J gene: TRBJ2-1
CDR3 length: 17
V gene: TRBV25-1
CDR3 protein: CASSDAKPGQGWNEQFF

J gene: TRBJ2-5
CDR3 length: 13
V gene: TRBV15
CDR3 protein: CATSRDRGETQYF

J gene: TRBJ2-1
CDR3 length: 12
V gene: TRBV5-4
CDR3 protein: CASSKTENEQFF

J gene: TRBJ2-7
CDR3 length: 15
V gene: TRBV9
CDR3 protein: CASSVAGQGQYEQYF

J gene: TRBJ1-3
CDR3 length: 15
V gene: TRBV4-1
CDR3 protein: CASSVMAGSGNTIYF

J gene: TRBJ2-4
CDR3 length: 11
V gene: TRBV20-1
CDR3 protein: CSAPLENIQYF

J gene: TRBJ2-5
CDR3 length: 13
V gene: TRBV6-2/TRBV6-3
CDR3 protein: CASSTGPQETQYF

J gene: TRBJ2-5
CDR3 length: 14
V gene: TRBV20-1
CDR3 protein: CSAERDRTQETQYF

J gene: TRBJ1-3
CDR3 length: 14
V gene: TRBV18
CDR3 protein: CASSPDPSGNTIYF

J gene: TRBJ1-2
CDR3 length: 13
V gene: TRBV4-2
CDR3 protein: CASSRDSREGYTF

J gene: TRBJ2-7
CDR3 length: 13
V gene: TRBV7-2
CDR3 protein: CASSFRESYEQYF

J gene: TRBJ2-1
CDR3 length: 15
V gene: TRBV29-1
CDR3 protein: CSVAKSGVTWEEQFF

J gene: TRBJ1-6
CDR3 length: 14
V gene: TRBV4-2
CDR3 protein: CASSQDTNNSPLHF

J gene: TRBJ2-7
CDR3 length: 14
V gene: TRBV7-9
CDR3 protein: CASSPGGSSYEQYF

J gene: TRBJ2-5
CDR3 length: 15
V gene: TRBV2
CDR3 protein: CASAVTGKGETPQYF

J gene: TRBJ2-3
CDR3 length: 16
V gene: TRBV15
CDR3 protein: CATSRSLGQVADTQYF

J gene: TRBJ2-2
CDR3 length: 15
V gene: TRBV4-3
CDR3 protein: CASSQEVGGTGELFF

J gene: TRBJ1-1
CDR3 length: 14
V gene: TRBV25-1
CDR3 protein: CASSPRTGTIEAFF

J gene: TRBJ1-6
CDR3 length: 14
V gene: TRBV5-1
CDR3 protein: CASSLGLYNSPLHF

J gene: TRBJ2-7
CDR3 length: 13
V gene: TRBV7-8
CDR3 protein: CASSRDRSDEQYF